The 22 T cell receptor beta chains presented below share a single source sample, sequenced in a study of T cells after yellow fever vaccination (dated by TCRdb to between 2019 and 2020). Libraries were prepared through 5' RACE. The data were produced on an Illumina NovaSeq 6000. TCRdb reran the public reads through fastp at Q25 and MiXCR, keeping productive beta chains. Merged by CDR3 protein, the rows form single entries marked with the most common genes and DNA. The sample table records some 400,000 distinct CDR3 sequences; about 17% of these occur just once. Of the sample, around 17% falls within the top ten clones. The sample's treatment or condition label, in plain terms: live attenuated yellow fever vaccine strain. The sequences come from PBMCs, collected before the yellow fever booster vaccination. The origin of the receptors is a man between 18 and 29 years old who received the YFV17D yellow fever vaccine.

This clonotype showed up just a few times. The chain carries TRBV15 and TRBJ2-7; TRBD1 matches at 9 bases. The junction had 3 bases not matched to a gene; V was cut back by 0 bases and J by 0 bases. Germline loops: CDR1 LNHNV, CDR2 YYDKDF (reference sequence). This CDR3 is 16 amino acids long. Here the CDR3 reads CATSRDSGQGSYEQYV. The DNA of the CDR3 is TGTGCCACCAGCAGAGATTCGGGACAGGGCTCCTACGAGCAGTACGTC.

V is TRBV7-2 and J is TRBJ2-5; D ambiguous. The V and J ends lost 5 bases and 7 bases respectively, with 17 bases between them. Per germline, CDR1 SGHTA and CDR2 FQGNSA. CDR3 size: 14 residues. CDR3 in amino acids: CASSPPFRVGTQYF. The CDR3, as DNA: TGTGCCAGCAGCCCACCCTTCAGAGTAGGGACCCAGTACTTC.

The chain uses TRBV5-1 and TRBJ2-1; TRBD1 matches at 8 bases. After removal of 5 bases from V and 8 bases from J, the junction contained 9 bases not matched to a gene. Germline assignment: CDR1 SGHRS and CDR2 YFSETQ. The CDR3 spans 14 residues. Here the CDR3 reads CASRPGQVIDEQFF. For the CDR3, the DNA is TGCGCCAGCAGACCGGGACAGGTTATTGATGAGCAGTTCTTC. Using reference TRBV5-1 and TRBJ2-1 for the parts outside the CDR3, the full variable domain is KAGVTQTPRYLIKTRGQQVTLSCSPISGHRSVSWYQQTPGQGLQFLFEYFSETQRNKGNFPGRFSGRQFSNSRSEMNVSTLELGDSALYLCASRPGQVIDEQFFGPGTRLTVL.

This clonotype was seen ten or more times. The CDR3 DNA reads TGTGCCAGTAGTATCGGAAACAATCAGCCCCAGCATTTT. This gives the protein CASSIGNNQPQHF. The rearrangement links TRBV19 to TRBJ1-5, with D unresolved. V was trimmed by 3 bases and J by 3 bases, leaving 6 bases between them. The length of the CDR3 is 13 residues. Germline assignment: CDR1 LNHDA and CDR2 SQIVND (reference sequence).

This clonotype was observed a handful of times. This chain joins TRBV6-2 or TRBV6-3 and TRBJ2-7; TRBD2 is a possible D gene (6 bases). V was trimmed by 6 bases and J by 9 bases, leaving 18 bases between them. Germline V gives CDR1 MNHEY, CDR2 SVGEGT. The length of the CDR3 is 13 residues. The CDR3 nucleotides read TGTGCCAGCAGCCCCCCCGGAGGGAGTGGGCAGTACGTC. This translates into CASSPPGGSGQYV.

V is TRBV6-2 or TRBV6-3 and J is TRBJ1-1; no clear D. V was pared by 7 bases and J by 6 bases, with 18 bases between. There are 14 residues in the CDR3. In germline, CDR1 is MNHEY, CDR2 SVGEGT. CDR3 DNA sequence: TGTGCCAGCACCGTTCTCCGGGGAATCGCTGAAGCTTTCTTT. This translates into CASTVLRGIAEAFF.

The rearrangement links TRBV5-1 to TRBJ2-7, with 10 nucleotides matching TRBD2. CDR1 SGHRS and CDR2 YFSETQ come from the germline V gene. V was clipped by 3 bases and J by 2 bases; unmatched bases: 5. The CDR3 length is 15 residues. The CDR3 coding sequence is TGCGCCAGCAGCTGGGCTAGCGGGGGAGCCTACGAGCAGTACTTC. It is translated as CASSWASGGAYEQYF.

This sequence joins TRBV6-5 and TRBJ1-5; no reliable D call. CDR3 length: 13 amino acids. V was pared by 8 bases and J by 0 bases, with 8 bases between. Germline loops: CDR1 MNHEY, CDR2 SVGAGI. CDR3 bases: TGTGCCAGCGCGTCATATAGCAATCAGCCCCAGCATTTT. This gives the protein CASASYSNQPQHF.

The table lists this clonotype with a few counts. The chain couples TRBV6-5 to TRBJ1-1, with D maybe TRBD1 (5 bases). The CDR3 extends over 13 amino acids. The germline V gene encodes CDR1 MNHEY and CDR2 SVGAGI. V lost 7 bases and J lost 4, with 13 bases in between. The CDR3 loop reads CASINTGGTEAFF. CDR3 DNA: TGTGCCAGCATCAACACGGGGGGCACTGAAGCTTTCTTT.

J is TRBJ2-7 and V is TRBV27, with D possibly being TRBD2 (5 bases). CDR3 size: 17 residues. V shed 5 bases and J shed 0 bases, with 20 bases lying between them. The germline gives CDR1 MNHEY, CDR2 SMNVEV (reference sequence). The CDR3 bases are TGTGCCAGCAGTCCGTCTTTTCGAGGGTTGAGCTCCTACGAGCAGTACGTC. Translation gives CASSPSFRGLSSYEQYV.

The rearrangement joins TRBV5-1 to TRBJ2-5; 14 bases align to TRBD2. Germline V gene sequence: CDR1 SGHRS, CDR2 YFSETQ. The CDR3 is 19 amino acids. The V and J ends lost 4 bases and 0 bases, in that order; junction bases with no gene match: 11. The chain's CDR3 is CASSPSGTSGGPYQETQYF. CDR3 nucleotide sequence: TGCGCCAGCAGCCCGTCCGGGACTAGCGGGGGACCGTACCAAGAGACCCAGTACTTC. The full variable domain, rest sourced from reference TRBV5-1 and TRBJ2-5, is KAGVTQTPRYLIKTRGQQVTLSCSPISGHRSVSWYQQTPGQGLQFLFEYFSETQRNKGNFPGRFSGRQFSNSRSEMNVSTLELGDSALYLCASSPSGTSGGPYQETQYFGPGTRLLVL.

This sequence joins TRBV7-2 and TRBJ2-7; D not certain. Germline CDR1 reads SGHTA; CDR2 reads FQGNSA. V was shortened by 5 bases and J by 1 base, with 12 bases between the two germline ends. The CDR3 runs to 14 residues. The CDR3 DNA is TGTGCCAGCAGCCCCCTCATGCAGTCCTACGAGCAGTACGTC. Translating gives CASSPLMQSYEQYV.

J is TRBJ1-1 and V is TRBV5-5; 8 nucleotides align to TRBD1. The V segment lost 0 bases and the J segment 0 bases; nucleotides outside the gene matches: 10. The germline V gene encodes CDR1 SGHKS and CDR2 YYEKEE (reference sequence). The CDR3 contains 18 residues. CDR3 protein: CASSLEIWDRTLNTEAFF. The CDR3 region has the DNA TGTGCCAGCAGCTTGGAAATCTGGGACAGGACCTTGAACACTGAAGCTTTCTTT. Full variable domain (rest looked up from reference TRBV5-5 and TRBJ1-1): DAGVTQSPTHLIKTRGQQVTLRCSPISGHKSVSWYQQVLGQGPQFIFQYYEKEERGRGNFPDRFSARQFPNYSSELNVNALLLGDSALYLCASSLEIWDRTLNTEAFFGQGTRLTVV.

In DNA, the CDR3 is TGCGCCACCCAAGTATCTCCGAGCTCCTACGAGCAGTACTTC. Its translation is CATQVSPSSYEQYF. The chain employs TRBV5-1 and TRBJ2-7, with D uncertain. V shed 9 bases and J shed 0 bases, with 16 bases lying between them. Germline loops: CDR1 SGHRS, CDR2 YFSETQ. The CDR3 is 14 residues long.

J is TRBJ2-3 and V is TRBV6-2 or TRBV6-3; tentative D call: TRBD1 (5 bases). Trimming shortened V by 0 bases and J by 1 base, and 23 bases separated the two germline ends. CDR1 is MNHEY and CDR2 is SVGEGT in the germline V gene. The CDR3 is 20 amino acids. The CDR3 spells CASSYSTTARRGARTDTQYF. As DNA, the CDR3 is TGTGCCAGCAGTTACTCCACGACCGCCCGACGTGGGGCCCGCACAGATACGCAGTATTTT.

The CDR3 DNA reads as TGCGCCAGCAGCCAAGATACAACCTTAGGGGCGATGGCTTTCTTT. Amino acid sequence: CASSQDTTLGAMAFF. V usage is TRBV4-3 and J usage is TRBJ1-1, with a possible D match to TRBD1 (5 bases). CDR3 length: 15 residues. Looked up from germline, CDR1 is LGHNA and CDR2 is YSLEER. V dropped 0 bases and J dropped 11 bases, with 19 bases sitting between them.

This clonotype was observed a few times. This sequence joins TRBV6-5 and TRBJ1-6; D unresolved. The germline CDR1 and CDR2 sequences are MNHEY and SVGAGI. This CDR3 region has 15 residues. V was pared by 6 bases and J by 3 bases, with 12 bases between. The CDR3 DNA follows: TGTGCCAGCAGGACACCAGAGCACTATAATTCACCCCTCCACTTT. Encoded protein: CASRTPEHYNSPLHF.

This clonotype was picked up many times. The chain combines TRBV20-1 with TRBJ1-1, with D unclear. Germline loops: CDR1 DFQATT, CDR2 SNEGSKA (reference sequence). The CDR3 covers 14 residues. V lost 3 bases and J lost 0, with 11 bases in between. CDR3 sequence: CSASDGFMNTEAFF. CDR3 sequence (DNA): TGCAGTGCTAGTGACGGATTCATGAACACTGAAGCTTTCTTT.

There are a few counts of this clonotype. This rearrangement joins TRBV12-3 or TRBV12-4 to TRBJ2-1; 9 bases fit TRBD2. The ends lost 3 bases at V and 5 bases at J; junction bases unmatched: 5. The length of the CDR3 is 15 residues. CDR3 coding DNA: TGTGCCAGCAGTTTGGGGCGGGGGGGTAACAATGAGCAGTTCTTC. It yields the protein CASSLGRGGNNEQFF.

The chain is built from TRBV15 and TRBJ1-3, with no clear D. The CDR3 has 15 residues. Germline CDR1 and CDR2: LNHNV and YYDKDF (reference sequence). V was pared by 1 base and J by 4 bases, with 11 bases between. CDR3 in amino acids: CATSRGSAGGNTIYF. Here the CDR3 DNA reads TGTGCCACCAGCAGAGGATCCGCCGGGGGAAACACCATATATTTT.

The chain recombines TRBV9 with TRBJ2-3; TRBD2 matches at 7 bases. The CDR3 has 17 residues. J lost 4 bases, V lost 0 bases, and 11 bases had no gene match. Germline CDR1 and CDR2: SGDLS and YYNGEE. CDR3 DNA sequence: TGTGCCAGCAGCGTAGCTCCTCCGGGGGAGGGGTCAGATACGCAGTATTTT. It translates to CASSVAPPGEGSDTQYF.

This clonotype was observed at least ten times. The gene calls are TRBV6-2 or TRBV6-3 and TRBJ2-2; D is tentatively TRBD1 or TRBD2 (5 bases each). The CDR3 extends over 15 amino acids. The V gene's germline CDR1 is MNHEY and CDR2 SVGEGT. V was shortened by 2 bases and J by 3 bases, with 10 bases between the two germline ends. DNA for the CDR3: TGTGCCAGCAGTTACGAGGGGCTCGACACCGGGGAGCTGTTTTTT. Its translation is CASSYEGLDTGELFF.